The entry below describes one T cell receptor (beta chain). Original analysis: Reference gene primer amplification gave nucleated cell count estimates. Profiling relied on immunoSEQ multiplex PCR, and the TCRdb table lists in-frame clones only, not all of them. For V, J and clone size, that table is used; D and trimming come from the DNA. The sample has about 300,000 clones, about 90% seen once. This CDR3 spans 16 amino acids. CDR1 and CDR2 from the germline V gene are MNHEY and SVGEGT. The V gene end was trimmed by 4 bases and the J gene end by 3 bases; junction bases not matched to a gene: 8. This entry comes from a study of blood T cell repertoires in COVID-19. As for the study in general: Acute and convalescent COVID-19 specimens originated in the United States, Italy and Spain. From T cells, B-cell-depleted T cells, or PBMCs came the material, which was cDNA or gDNA.

This chain connects TRBV6-2 or TRBV6-3 to TRBJ2-5, with 10 bases matching TRBD2. The sequence came from a man aged 18 to 35 with active or convalescent COVID-19. The sequencing input was peripheral blood. In nucleotides, the CDR3 is TGTGCCAGCAGTTGGATCGTTGGGACTAGCGAAGAGACCCAGTACTTC. This encodes CASSWIVGTSEETQYF.